This T cell receptor (beta chain) was identified in a study of neurological immune-mediated disorders (dated by TCRdb to between 2018 and 2020). In the study overall: Among the roughly 35 multiple sclerosis patients, about 30 had relapsing-remitting MS and 3 had secondary progressive MS. Using UMI-based sequencing, the study compared peripheral blood TCR-beta repertoires from patients with HTLV-I-associated myelopathy (HAM/TSP), patients with multiple sclerosis, and healthy controls. The cohort comprised roughly 69 subjects: roughly 15 HAM/TSP patients, around 34 multiple sclerosis patients and approximately 20 healthy controls. The roughly 110 TCR-beta libraries covered PBMC samples along with longitudinal samples, technical triplicates, and paired sorted CD4+ and CD8+ T-cell subsets.

cDNA was synthesized by template-switch 5'RACE using a primer with a 10-nucleotide random unique molecular identifier that tagged each TCR transcript. Over 180 million TCR-beta sequences, covering 15-18 subjects, were produced in each sequencing run. The RNeasy kit was used to extract total RNA. The KAPA Real-time Library Amplification kit was used to amplify TCR-beta VDJ regions with primers for the TCR constant region and the 5'RACE anchor. Sample indexes and Illumina adaptors were added in a first PCR, after which library yield was increased in a second PCR. The roughly 650 bp TCR product was size-selected on a 2% E-gel SizeSelection system after Ampure bead purification. Before pooling, library quality was checked on a Bioanalyzer, concentration was measured with Qubit, and libraries were quantified with the Kapa Library Quantification kit. Paired-end 2 x 150 bp sequencing of the libraries was performed on an Illumina HiSeq 2500. To increase sequence diversity, roughly 24-31% phiX was spiked into each library pool. In the source study's methods: The UMI-based MiGEC pipeline processed quality-filtered reads and removed over 80% of raw TCR sequences during error correction. IMGT germline references were used for alignment of VDJ genes, and clonotypes were defined by a unique CDR3 amino acid sequence together with V-J genes. Clonal expansion, Shannon diversity and CDR3 relatedness were evaluated with VDJtools (CalcPairwiseDistances, ClusterSamples), while phylogenetic trees were built in CLCbio workbench. Using coefficient-of-variation modelling across technical triplicates, the study counted a clone as expanded if it had at least 8 unique UMIs. Using fastp at Q25 and MiXCR, TCRdb reprocessed the public reads and kept productive beta chains. Every entry covers one CDR3 protein and lists the most common genes and DNA from its rows. For this entry, the V and J calls and clone size follow TCRdb and not the study's own pipeline. Here the sample has 45,000 or so distinct CDR3 sequences; 3% occur a single time. Of the sample, about 14% is held by the ten largest clones.

V was cut back by 6 bases and J by 5 bases, leaving a gap of 10 bases between them. CDR1 MNHEY and CDR2 SVGEGT are derived from the germline V gene. The CDR3 runs 12 amino acids, cysteine and phenylalanine included. CDR3 DNA is the only sequence kept; it has 36 bases, read in frame from the first base. General study outcomes and caveats: TCR clonal expansion was greatest in HAM/TSP patients and smallest in MS patients, who ranked below even healthy controls. In phylogenetic analysis, the repertoires of 18 of 34 MS patients grouped into a cluster of related CDR3 sequences, which suggests a possible signature at the repertoire level. Across subjects, expanded clones never shared an identical CDR3 amino acid sequence, which suggests that the TCR-beta repertoires in every group were private. No association of the MS cluster with clinical or MRI features was observed, and the need for larger cohorts was stated by the authors.

This clonotype was recorded many times. Its binding antigen is unknown. The input lacks base qualities; no much larger clone sits a single base away. For unsorted PBMC libraries, 2 million PBMCs were used after storage in RNAlater at -80 degrees C until RNA extraction. Multiple sclerosis patients were enrolled in a US clinical protocol evaluating disease progression by magnetic resonance imaging. Peripheral blood underwent Ficoll-Hypaque density gradient centrifugation to isolate PBMCs, which were then cryopreserved in liquid nitrogen. Sequenced material: PBMCs. This receptor was obtained from a woman in her forties or fifties with multiple sclerosis. In this chain, TRBV6-2 or TRBV6-3 is recombined with TRBJ1-1, with a tentative D gene TRBD1 over 5 matching bases. The CDR3 reads CASRVGGTEAFF. The DNA sequence is given as TGTGCCAGCAGGGTTGGGGGTACTGAAGCTTTCTTT.